The source of this T cell receptor (beta chain) is a study of monozygotic twins with cystic fibrosis (dated by TCRdb to about 2021). About the study as a whole: Barcoded libraries were made from 2.5 to 3 micrograms of fragmented DNA using approximately 14 PCR cycles. TCR beta repertoires were compared within and between 16 monozygotic twin pairs with cystic fibrosis so that genetic influence on V and J gene usage could be assessed. Ten female and six male twin pairs, aged roughly 2.0 to 36.4 years (median about 10 years) and mostly children and adolescents, were included in the cohort. On the day of blood sampling, twins were ranked among 1,060 cohort participants for weight-for-height and for FEVPerc (FEV1 disease centile). Data for three of the twin pairs had previously been reported in another context.

The germline V gene (reference sequence) sets CDR1 to SGHKS and CDR2 to YYEKEE. CDR3 length: 15 amino acids, cysteine to phenylalanine. The DNA shown is the 45-base CDR3, in frame from base 1. V and J lose 3 bases and 0 bases, and a span of 13 bases separates them. Points on this clone: Its recognized antigen is unknown. Per-base quality was not reported, and no clone a single base away is much larger than it.

Results and caveats for the whole study, not just this receptor: Sharing of nucleotide-identical clonotypes was significantly greater within monozygotic CF twin pairs than between unrelated CF individuals (P = 0.000026, Mann-Whitney). Simpson clonality was generally low (median roughly 0.009), which suggests a naive-dominated repertoire, and clonality was higher in the most severely affected patients. In 13 of 16 pairs, V gene usage most closely resembled the co-twin's, and the same held for J usage in 8 of 16 pairs, a pattern suggesting genetic constraints. Only a small cohort was studied, and no association of shared CDR3 numbers with age, concordance or disease severity was found.

TCR beta CDR3 regions were amplified by multiplex PCR using the immunoSEQ immune profiling system, following the manufacturer's instructions. An Illumina NextSeq system was used for sequencing. The study's own analysis went as follows. Sequence data were processed on the immunoSEQ Analyzer platform, and clonality was calculated as the square root of Simpson's index of productive rearrangements. Similarity in V and J usage was quantified by Jensen-Shannon distance, and CDR3 generation probabilities were calculated with OLGA. The immuneACCESS database (August 2020) and VDJdb (December 2020) were searched for shared CDR3 sequences. Imported from immuneACCESS, the table was reduced by TCRdb to in-frame sequences with V and J called. These copies leave out some clones; in studies compared against another copy, an unresolved V gene accounts for under half, and the cause of the remainder is not known. That table gives V, J and clone size, and the DNA gave D and trimming. The sample yields some 33,000 clones; 75% to 95% were counted once. Jointly, the top ten make up 0.19% of the sample.

The twin pairs came from the European Cystic Fibrosis Twin and Sibling Study Cohort, which recruited patients from over a hundred CF clinics across 14 European countries. Zygosity and CFTR genotype were verified in-house, with zygosity tested by multiplex PCR of nine short tandem repeat loci. Each twin gave a peripheral blood sample, and clinical parameters were documented on that same day of blood sampling. Genomic DNA was isolated from peripheral blood cells with phenol/chloroform and kept in TE buffer at 4 degrees C. What was sequenced was blood. The rearranged chain carries TRBV5-5 and TRBJ2-7; tentative D gene TRBD2, with 6 bases matching. This clonotype originated in a boy between 2 and 10 years old with cystic fibrosis. The CDR3 in this case is CASSWGGGVSYEQYF. The DNA sequence is TGTGCCAGCAGCTGGGGTGGAGGGGTCTCCTACGAGCAGTACTTC.